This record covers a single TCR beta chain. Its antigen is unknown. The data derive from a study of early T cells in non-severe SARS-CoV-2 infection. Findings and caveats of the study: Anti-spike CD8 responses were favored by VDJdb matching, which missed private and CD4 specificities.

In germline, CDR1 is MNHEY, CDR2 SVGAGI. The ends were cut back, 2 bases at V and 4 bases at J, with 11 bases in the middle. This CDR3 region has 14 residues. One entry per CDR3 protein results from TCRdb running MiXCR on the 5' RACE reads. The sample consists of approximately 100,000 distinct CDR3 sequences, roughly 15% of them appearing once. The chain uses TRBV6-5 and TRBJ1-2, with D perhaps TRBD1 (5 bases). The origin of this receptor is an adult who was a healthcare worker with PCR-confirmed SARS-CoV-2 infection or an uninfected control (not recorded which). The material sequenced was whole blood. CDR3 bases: TGTGCCAGCAGTTACGGGGGAGAGGGCTATGGCTACACCTTC. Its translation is CASSYGGEGYGYTF.